These 20 T cell receptor beta chains came from one sample sequenced in a study of T cell repertoires in cytomegalovirus infection. TCRdb ran MiXCR on the reads and lists one entry per CDR3 protein. The sample records about 340,000 distinct CDR3 sequences, under 35% being singletons. These receptors lack a known antigen. Sequences were derived from cultured PBMCs, sampled from culture after CMV antigen stimulation. Receptors originate from a human donor in good health (CMV status not recorded). Some clones in this sample may be carry-over from other donors' samples.

In its sample, this clonotype was seen a few times. The chain links TRBV9 to TRBJ2-1; D possibly corresponds to TRBD2 (5 bases). The V gene lost 1 base and the J gene lost 8 bases, with 25 bases spanning the gap. CDR3 size: 18 residues. CDR1 SGDLS and CDR2 YYNGEE come from the germline V gene. The CDR3: CASSVPRDRAEKWDEQFF. As DNA, the CDR3 is TGTGCCAGCAGCGTACCGCGAGACCGAGCGGAAAAGTGGGATGAGCAGTTCTTC. The complete variable domain, with remaining parts taken from reference TRBV9 and TRBJ2-1, reads DSGVTQTPKHLITATGQRVTLRCSPRSGDLSVYWYQQSLDQGLQFLIQYYNGEERAKGNILERFSAQQFPDLHSELNLSSLELGDSALYFCASSVPRDRAEKWDEQFFGPGTRLTVL.

This clonotype was observed a handful of times. The chain combines TRBV4-1 with TRBJ2-1; D might be TRBD2 (6 bases). The V and J ends lost 2 bases and 9 bases respectively, with 17 bases between them. The CDR3 runs to 15 residues. Germline V gene data show CDR1 as MGHRA and CDR2 as YSYEKL. This CDR3 is CASSQPLPGDGEQFF. CDR3 bases: TGCGCCAGCAGCCAACCATTACCGGGAGATGGTGAGCAGTTCTTC.

This clonotype was found many times. This chain joins TRBV11-1 and TRBJ2-5; D gene unclear. This CDR3 region has 13 residues. V was cut by 3 bases and J by 0 bases, with 5 bases left in between. From germline, CDR1 is SGHAT and CDR2 FQDESV (reference sequence). CDR3 sequence: CASSLNYQETQYF. DNA for the CDR3: TGTGCCAGCAGCTTGAACTACCAAGAGACCCAGTACTTC.

At least ten counts were recorded for this clonotype. This chain links TRBV6-5 with TRBJ1-3; D remains unclear. The CDR3 sequence is 14 residues long. V was cut by 6 bases and J by 0 bases, with 9 bases left in between. Germline V gene lookup returns CDR1 MNHEY and CDR2 SVGAGI. CDR3 bases: TGTGCCAGCAGGGCCACGCACTCTGGAAACACCATATATTTT. It codes for CASRATHSGNTIYF.

The gene calls are TRBV7-2 and TRBJ1-2, with 8 bases identical to TRBD1. This CDR3 spans 14 amino acids. The V segment lost 5 bases and the J segment 8 bases; nucleotides outside the gene matches: 10. CDR1 and CDR2 from the germline V gene are SGHTA and FQGNSA. CDR3 loop: CASSPDRVKGGYTF. CDR3 sequence (DNA): TGTGCCAGCAGCCCGGACAGGGTCAAAGGGGGCTACACCTTC.

The gene calls are TRBV5-1 and TRBJ1-2, with D perhaps TRBD1 (6 bases). V lost 5 bases, J lost 4 bases, and 18 bases lay in between. CDR1 and CDR2 from the germline V gene are SGHRS and YFSETQ. CDR3 length: 15 residues. The CDR3 sequence: CASRKGGGRGYGYTF. CDR3 DNA sequence: TGCGCCAGCAGAAAAGGGGGGGGACGAGGCTATGGCTACACCTTC.

This clonotype was detected ten times or more. A junction boundary mismatches the germline segment, possibly from a read error. J is TRBJ2-1 and V is TRBV13, with D hard to call. The CDR3 runs to 12 residues. Germline loops: CDR1 PRHDT, CDR2 FYEKMQ (reference sequence). CDR3 sequence reads: CASSLSLNGQFF. In DNA, the CDR3 is TGTGCCAGCAGCCTTAGCCTGAATGGGCAGTTCTTC.

This chain links TRBV6-6 with TRBJ1-1; TRBD1 matches at 7 bases. Germline trimming cut 10 bases from V and 4 bases from J; bases unmatched to any gene: 9. CDR3 size: 13 residues. Per the germline V gene, CDR1 is MNHNY and CDR2 is SVGAGI (reference sequence). The CDR3 region has the DNA TGTGCCACCAGATACAGGGGAGGCACTGAAGCTTTCTTT. Translated: CATRYRGGTEAFF.

This chain connects TRBV11-2 to TRBJ1-1, with D perhaps matching TRBD1 (6 bases). The germline gives CDR1 SGHAT, CDR2 FQNNGV. The V and J ends lost 0 bases and 0 bases respectively, with 23 bases between them. This CDR3 spans 20 amino acids. The CDR3 reads CASSLDLDIQGTTMNTEAFF. The CDR3 DNA follows: TGTGCCAGCAGCTTAGATCTCGATATCCAGGGGACGACCATGAACACTGAAGCTTTCTTT.

This clonotype rates as medium-sized. The chain links TRBV19 to TRBJ1-2; weak D call: TRBD1 (5 bases). This CDR3 comprises 13 residues. Germline V gene sequence: CDR1 LNHDA, CDR2 SQIVND (reference sequence). V dropped 3 bases and J dropped 5 bases, with 10 bases sitting between them. Written as DNA, the CDR3 is TGTGCCAGTAGTATCCTGCAGGGTTATGGCTACACCTTC. Its protein product is CASSILQGYGYTF.

The J gene is TRBJ2-1, the V gene TRBV5-6, with D perhaps matching TRBD1 or TRBD2 (5 bases each). This CDR3 is 15 amino acids long. Looked up from germline, CDR1 is SGHDT and CDR2 is YYEEEE. The V end lost 3 bases, the J end lost 4 bases, and 14 bases lay between the germline ends. This CDR3 reads CASSWGNGAYNEQFF. The DNA of the CDR3 is TGTGCCAGCAGCTGGGGGAACGGGGCATACAATGAGCAGTTCTTC.

A few counts support this clonotype. The chain employs TRBV6-1 and TRBJ2-2; TRBD2 might be the D (6 bases). The CDR3 has 13 residues. The germline V gene encodes CDR1 MNHNS and CDR2 SASEGT. V lost 7 bases to trimming and J lost 4 bases, with 10 bases between them. In DNA, the CDR3 is TGTGCCAGCAAGGAGGGAATCACCGGGGAGCTGTTTTTT. This encodes CASKEGITGELFF.

The CDR3 sequence: CASSLAQGQQFF. The CDR3, as DNA: TGTGCCAGCAGCTTAGCGCAGGGACAGCAGTTCTTC. This chain joins TRBV7-2 and TRBJ2-1; D tentatively fits TRBD1 or TRBD2 (5 bases each). The ends were cut back, 0 bases at V and 11 bases at J, with 8 bases in the middle. The CDR3 runs to 12 residues. CDR1 and CDR2 (germline): SGHTA, FQGNSA.

This clonotype was seen a few times. The CDR3, as DNA: TGTGCCAGCAAAAGACGGGAGTTGAACACCGGGGAGCTGTTTTTT. Residues: CASKRRELNTGELFF. The chain employs TRBV6-6 and TRBJ2-2, with D maybe TRBD2 (6 bases). V was cut by 7 bases and J by 1 base, with 13 bases left in between. Germline values: CDR1 MNHNY, CDR2 SVGAGI (reference sequence). The CDR3 is made up of 15 amino acids.

At least ten counts were recorded for this clonotype. The V gene is TRBV7-8, the J gene TRBJ1-4; D is unresolved. This CDR3 is built from 13 residues. The germline V gene encodes CDR1 SGHVS and CDR2 FQNEAQ. Trimming cost V 4 bases and J 8 bases, with 11 bases left between them. CDR3 amino acids: CASSSPQGEKLFF. The CDR3 region has the DNA TGTGCCAGCAGCTCCCCTCAAGGAGAAAAACTGTTTTTT.

This clonotype occurred a few times. The chain combines TRBV18 with TRBJ1-2, with 8 bases matching TRBD1. J was trimmed by 3 bases and V by 3 bases; bases with no gene match: 3. Germline lookup yields CDR1 KGHSH and CDR2 LQKENI. The CDR3 runs to 14 residues. The CDR3 region is CASSPTGDDYGYTF. The CDR3 DNA reads TGTGCCAGCTCACCGACAGGGGACGACTATGGCTACACCTTC.

This chain connects TRBV6-1 to TRBJ1-5, with D perhaps TRBD1 (5 bases). This CDR3 region has 16 residues. Germline V CDR1 and CDR2: MNHNS, SASEGT. V lost 6 bases and J 1 base, leaving 16 bases between the germline ends. Here the CDR3 reads CASSPQARGSNQPQHF. Written as DNA, the CDR3 is TGTGCCAGCAGCCCCCAAGCGAGGGGCAGCAATCAGCCCCAGCATTTT.

In this sample, this clonotype turned up a few times. The chain joins TRBV28 to TRBJ2-1; TRBD2 matches at 14 bases. The CDR3 is 19 residues long. V lost 8 bases, J lost 4 bases, and 16 bases stayed unmatched. Per germline, CDR1 MDHEN and CDR2 SYDVKM. CDR3 nucleotides: TGTGCCAGCCCGCCCGGACTTGAGGGACTAGCGGGAGAGTACAATGAGCAGTTCTTC. Translated: CASPPGLEGLAGEYNEQFF.

In its sample, this clonotype was seen a few times. The chain has TRBV7-6 and TRBJ2-3, with D maybe TRBD2 (7 bases). The germline V and J ends were trimmed by 7 bases and 4 bases, with 21 bases remaining between them. Germline V gene sequence: CDR1 SGHVS, CDR2 FNYEAQ. CDR3 length: 16 residues. CDR3 amino acids: CASTQREQGGADTQYF. The CDR3 DNA reads TGTGCCAGCACCCAGCGGGAACAGGGAGGCGCAGATACGCAGTATTTT.

The chain has TRBV10-3 and TRBJ1-2, with D perhaps TRBD1 (6 bases). CDR3 length: 17 amino acids. Trimming removed 3 bases at V and 2 bases at J, with 19 bases between. In germline, CDR1 is ENHRY, CDR2 SYGVKD. CDR3 coding DNA: TGTGCCATCAGTGAACAGGGAAGCTTCTCGTCGAACTATGGCTACACCTTC. Protein: CAISEQGSFSSNYGYTF.